One and the same sample provided the 21 T cell receptor beta chains below, sequenced in a study of blood T cells in healthy people across ages. A second roughly 6 to 11 cycle PCR used barcoded and J-beta primers. A single record per CDR3 protein comes from TCRdb applying MiXCR to the 5' RACE reads. The table has over 500,000 distinct CDR3 sequences, more than 45% seen once; the top ten hold about 13%. Sequencing was carried out using blood. These receptors all stem from a woman older than 75 in good health.

In regard to this clonotype: Possible read error: a much larger clone is one base away. The chain carries TRBV28 and TRBJ2-1, with a possible D match to TRBD2 (6 bases). Germline CDR1 and CDR2: MDHEN and SYDVKM. CDR3 length: 13 amino acids. Between the trimmed V and J ends, which lost 8 bases and 12 bases, there was a span of 20 bases. The CDR3 is CASERTTPYGQFF. Here the CDR3 DNA reads TGTGCCAGCGAGAGGACTACCCCCTATGGGCAGTTCTTC.

This chain uses TRBV10-2 with TRBJ1-5, with a possible D match to TRBD1 (5 bases). CDR1 is WSHSY, CDR2 SAAADI, per germline. The CDR3 spans 16 residues. V lost 6 bases and J 3 bases, leaving 18 bases between the germline ends. CDR3: CASSLAGAVNNQPQHF. As DNA, the CDR3 is TGCGCCAGCAGCCTGGCTGGGGCTGTCAACAATCAGCCCCAGCATTTT.

The rearrangement uses TRBV20-1 and TRBJ2-3, with D possibly called TRBD1 or TRBD2 (5 bases each). Trimming took 8 bases from V and 1 from J, leaving 16 bases between them. The germline CDR1 and CDR2 sequences are DFQATT and SNEGSKA (reference sequence). CDR3 length equals 14 residues. The CDR3 nucleotides read TGCAGTACGGAGGCCTTGGGGCGCACAGATACGCAGTATTTT. This sequence encodes CSTEALGRTDTQYF.

The V call is TRBV27, the J call TRBJ1-2, with D perhaps TRBD1 (5 bases). V dropped 3 bases and J dropped 1 base, with 18 bases sitting between them. The CDR3 covers 17 residues. Germline-derived CDR1 and CDR2 are MNHEY and SMNVEV (reference sequence). DNA of the CDR3: TGTGCCAGCAGTTTCTCAGGGTCCCCCATATATAACTATGGCTACACCTTC. The encoded protein is CASSFSGSPIYNYGYTF.

This clonotype was recorded at least ten times. CDR3 nucleotides: TGCAGTGCCAACAACCTAGCTCGGGAAGAGACCCAGTACTTC. As protein: CSANNLAREETQYF. The chain uses TRBV20-1 and TRBJ2-5, with TRBD2 as a possible D gene (5 bases). Looked up from germline, CDR1 is DFQATT and CDR2 is SNEGSKA (reference sequence). This CDR3 has 14 amino acids. Between the trimmed V and J ends, which lost 6 bases and 3 bases, there was a span of 17 bases.

Details on this clonotype: This may be a read error, as it is one base from a much larger clone. The chain employs TRBV29-1 and TRBJ2-3, with 9 bases fitting TRBD2. In germline, CDR1 is SQVTM, CDR2 ANQGSEA. The CDR3 is made up of 17 amino acids. V lost 7 bases, J lost 2 bases, and 16 bases stayed unmatched. The CDR3 DNA is TGCAGCGCCCTAAAGCGGGGGGACCGTATAGTCACAGATACGCAGTATTTT. Translating gives CSALKRGDRIVTDTQYF.

The CDR3 region has the DNA TGTGCCAGCACCCCGACAGGGGGGGACACTGAAGCTTTCTTT. Encoded protein: CASTPTGGDTEAFF. This rearrangement joins TRBV2 to TRBJ1-1, with 9 bases lining up with TRBD1. V gave up 7 bases and J gave up 3 bases; unmatched junction bases: 6. Germline CDR1 is SNHLY and CDR2 is FYNNEI. This CDR3 is built from 14 residues.

V usage is TRBV5-1 and J usage is TRBJ2-3; TRBD2 matches 8 bases. J lost 3 bases, V lost 6 bases, and 6 bases had no gene match. Germline CDR1 is SGHRS and CDR2 is YFSETQ. The CDR3 is 14 amino acids. CDR3 DNA: TGCGCCAGCATGGGCGGGAGGAGGACAGATACGCAGTATTTT. Protein sequence: CASMGGRRTDTQYF. The full variable domain, its missing parts supplied by reference TRBV5-1 and TRBJ2-3, is KAGVTQTPRYLIKTRGQQVTLSCSPISGHRSVSWYQQTPGQGLQFLFEYFSETQRNKGNFPGRFSGRQFSNSRSEMNVSTLELGDSALYLCASMGGRRTDTQYFGPGTRLTVL.

Ten or more counts support this clonotype. This rearrangement joins TRBV3-1 to TRBJ2-5; D remains unclear. This CDR3 has 14 amino acids. Germline V gives CDR1 LGHDT, CDR2 YNNKEL (reference sequence). Trimming stripped 4 bases from V and 7 bases from J, with 16 bases between. The chain's CDR3 is CASSLSGPVGTQYF. The CDR3 DNA reads TGTGCCAGCAGCCTATCCGGGCCCGTCGGGACCCAGTACTTC.

Many counts were recorded for this clonotype. V usage is TRBV3-1 and J usage is TRBJ2-1; D remains ambiguous. Germline V gene lookup returns CDR1 LGHDT and CDR2 YNNKEL (reference sequence). The CDR3 spans 15 residues. V lost 3 bases to trimming and J lost 3 bases, with 12 bases between them. The CDR3 DNA is TGTGCCAGCAGCCACACAGCCACTATCTACAATGAGCAGTTCTTC. Translated: CASSHTATIYNEQFF.

The V and J genes are TRBV7-8 and TRBJ1-5; D perhaps matches TRBD1 (5 bases). Germline V gives CDR1 SGHVS, CDR2 FQNEAQ. The CDR3 has 16 residues. V lost 5 bases to trimming and J lost 3 bases, with 17 bases between them. CDR3 sequence (DNA): TGTGCCAGCAGCCTTTACGACAGAGACCTCAATCAGCCCCAGCATTTT. It encodes CASSLYDRDLNQPQHF.

This clonotype was seen ten or more times. CDR3 sequence: CSASLSSGSTDTQYF. The CDR3 nucleotides read TGCAGTGCTAGTCTTTCCAGCGGGAGCACAGATACGCAGTATTTT. This chain links TRBV20-1 with TRBJ2-3, with D perhaps matching TRBD2 (6 bases). This CDR3 spans 15 amino acids. CDR1 is DFQATT, CDR2 SNEGSKA, per germline (reference sequence). Trimming pared 3 bases from V and 0 bases from J, leaving 13 bases between.

This clonotype has more than one count but fewer than ten. DNA for the CDR3: TGTGCCAGCACGGCACTAGCGGCCGGGGAGCTGTTTTTT. It specifies CASTALAAGELFF. This sequence joins TRBV2 and TRBJ2-2, with 8 bases lining up with TRBD2. CDR3 length: 13 residues. The trim removed 7 bases at V and 6 bases at J, leaving 4 bases unmatched. CDR1 SNHLY and CDR2 FYNNEI come from the germline V gene.

At least ten counts were recorded for this clonotype. As DNA, the CDR3 is TGTGCCAGCAGCCAAGATGGGACTAGCGAAAACAATGAGCAGTTCTTC. It specifies CASSQDGTSENNEQFF. The chain is built from TRBV4-2 and TRBJ2-1; TRBD2 matches 10 bases. Per germline, CDR1 LGHNA and CDR2 YNFKEQ. This CDR3 spans 16 amino acids. V lost 0 bases and J lost 5; bases outside the gene matches: 4.

This clonotype was observed at least ten times. The chain joins TRBV7-9 to TRBJ2-3; 8 nucleotides align to TRBD2. CDR3 size: 16 residues. Trimming at V came to 4 bases and at J to 6 bases, leaving 12 bases not matched to a gene. CDR1 SEHNR and CDR2 FQNEAQ come from the germline V gene (reference sequence). The CDR3 here is CASSSLGSGKADTQYF. Written as DNA, the CDR3 is TGTGCCAGCAGCTCCTTGGGTAGCGGGAAGGCGGATACGCAGTATTTT.

This clonotype was found a few times. The chain combines TRBV4-1 with TRBJ1-1; D possibly corresponds to TRBD1 (6 bases). The CDR3 length is 14 residues. Germline CDR1 is MGHRA and CDR2 is YSYEKL. V was cut by 5 bases and J by 0 bases, with 10 bases left in between. CDR3 residues: CASSYDRLNTEAFF. In DNA, the CDR3 is TGCGCCAGCAGCTACGACAGGCTGAACACTGAAGCTTTCTTT.

The chain's CDR3 is CSASGASGSSYNEQFF. CDR3 DNA: TGCAGTGCTAGTGGCGCTAGCGGAAGTTCCTACAATGAGCAGTTCTTC. The V and J genes are TRBV20-1 and TRBJ2-1, with TRBD2 matching 7 bases. Germline CDR1 reads DFQATT; CDR2 reads SNEGSKA (reference sequence). V dropped 3 bases and J dropped 1; count of bases not matched to a gene: 9. This CDR3 is 16 amino acids long.

The gene calls are TRBV20-1 and TRBJ1-5; no clear D gene. The germline V gene encodes CDR1 DFQATT and CDR2 SNEGSKA (reference sequence). The V and J ends lost 0 bases and 5 bases respectively, with 11 bases between them. The CDR3 covers 14 residues. Written as DNA, the CDR3 is TGCAGTGCTAGAGAGCCCATCAGCGATCAGCCCCAGCATTTT. Translating gives CSAREPISDQPQHF.

V usage is TRBV20-1 and J usage is TRBJ2-5, with unresolved D. CDR1 is DFQATT and CDR2 is SNEGSKA in the germline V gene (reference sequence). V was shortened by 5 bases and J by 5 bases, with 9 bases between the two germline ends. The CDR3 loop spans 11 amino acids. The CDR3 protein is CSAYTWETQYF. CDR3 coding DNA: TGCAGTGCTTACACATGGGAGACCCAGTACTTC.

The CDR3 nucleotides read TGTGCCAGCAGCTTATCAAGGCGAGCGGGGACTAATGAGCAGTTCTTC. It specifies CASSLSRRAGTNEQFF. V gene TRBV7-3 combines with J gene TRBJ2-1, with 7 bases identical to TRBD2. Trimming took 2 bases from V and 7 from J; bases not matched to a gene: 11. This CDR3 has 16 residues. CDR1 SGHTA and CDR2 FQGTGA come from the germline V gene.

V is TRBV7-6 and J is TRBJ1-2; D is unclear. Trimming stripped 1 base from V and 4 bases from J, with 10 bases between. Germline V gene lookup returns CDR1 SGHVS and CDR2 FNYEAQ. The CDR3 length is 14 residues. The CDR3 coding sequence is TGTGCCAGCAGCTTAGTTGTGAGCCCCTATGGCTACACCTTC. Protein: CASSLVVSPYGYTF.